Below, 32 T cell receptor beta chains from the same sample are listed, as sequenced in a study of preoperative IRX-2 immunotherapy in early breast cancer (dated by TCRdb to about 2019). Reading the label with the study, this specimen's treatment or condition is: preoperative locoregional IRX-2 cytokine immunotherapy. The library was prepared using the immunoSEQ multiplex PCR assay. TCRdb limited this immuneACCESS table to in-frame rearrangements with V and J called. A share of clones is missing; checked studies link under half to unresolved V genes, and the rest is unexplained. The sample yields around 25,000 clones; 75% to 80% were counted once. The leading ten clones occupy 2% to 2.5% of the sample. The sequenced sample was lymph node tissue, obtained before IRX-2 immunotherapy. These receptors all stem from a human donor with breast cancer.

The CDR3 bases are TGTGCCAGCAGCTTCGGACAGGCGATGAACACTGAAGCTTTCTTT. As protein: CASSFGQAMNTEAFF. This sequence joins TRBV11-3 and TRBJ1-1; 7 positions match TRBD1. The CDR3 contains 15 residues. CDR1 and CDR2 (germline): SGHNT, YENEEA. V was pared by 3 bases and J by 0 bases, with 4 bases of the junction left unmatched.

This chain connects TRBV11-3 to TRBJ1-1; tentative D call: TRBD1 (5 bases). Germline CDR1 and CDR2: SGHNT and YENEEA. Trimming took 4 bases from V and 5 from J, leaving 26 bases between them. CDR3 length: 18 amino acids. The CDR3 coding sequence is TGTGCCAGCAGCTCCCCCTTCGGGCAGGGCAAGGGGCGGACTGAAGCTTTCTTT. This codes for CASSSPFGQGKGRTEAFF. The variable domain in full, with the rest retrieved from reference TRBV11-3 and TRBJ1-1, is EAGVVQSPRYKIIEKKQPVAFWCNPISGHNTLYWYLQNLGQGPELLIRYENEEAVDDSQLPKDRFSAERLKGVDSTLKIQPAELGDSAVYLCASSSPFGQGKGRTEAFFGQGTRLTVV.

The V gene is TRBV5-1, the J gene TRBJ2-7; no clear D gene. V dropped 5 bases and J dropped 2 bases, with 14 bases sitting between them. Germline V gives CDR1 SGHRS, CDR2 YFSETQ. The CDR3 spans 14 residues. CDR3 sequence: CASRIGTSTYEQYF. The CDR3 nucleotides are TGCGCCAGCAGGATCGGCACCAGCACCTACGAGCAGTACTTC.

The V call is TRBV29-1, the J call TRBJ1-2; 11 bases map to TRBD1. The CDR3 extends over 15 amino acids. The junction had 12 bases not matched to a gene; V was cut back by 4 bases and J by 8 bases. Germline values: CDR1 SQVTM, CDR2 ANQGSEA. The CDR3: CSVADRGRDLAGYTF. The CDR3 DNA is TGCAGCGTTGCGGACAGGGGGCGAGATCTGGCGGGCTACACCTTC.

J is TRBJ2-7 and V is TRBV7-1; 10 positions match TRBD2. TRBV7-1 is labeled an ORF, and its function is uncertain. The CDR3 has 14 residues. J lost 3 bases, V lost 4 bases, and 3 bases had no gene match. The CDR3 spells CASSLAGGLYEQYF. CDR3 nucleotides: TGTGCCAGCAGCTTAGCGGGGGGCCTCTACGAGCAGTACTTC.

Here the CDR3 reads CASSTFKGDPLSSYEQYF. The CDR3 DNA sequence: TGTGCCAGCAGCACCTTTAAGGGCGACCCCTTGAGCTCCTACGAGCAGTACTTC. This rearrangement joins TRBV7-6 to TRBJ2-7; D not certain. The V and J ends lost 5 bases and 0 bases respectively, with 23 bases between them. The CDR3 is 18 amino acids. Per the germline V gene, CDR1 is SGHVS and CDR2 is FNYEAQ.

The chain joins TRBV7-2 to TRBJ2-5; TRBD2 matches 8 bases. The length of the CDR3 is 13 residues. Germline V gene sequence: CDR1 SGHTA, CDR2 FQGNSA. V shed 5 bases and J 4 bases; nucleotides not matched to a gene: 3. The CDR3 region is CASSQRGPETQYF. CDR3 nucleotides: TGTGCCAGCAGCCAGCGGGGGCCAGAGACCCAGTACTTC.

This clone turned up a few times. This rearrangement joins TRBV28 to TRBJ2-4, with TRBD2 identical over 10 bases. The CDR3 is 15 residues long. The V gene's germline CDR1 is MDHEN and CDR2 SYDVKM. The trim removed 6 bases at V and 6 bases at J, leaving 8 bases unmatched. Written as DNA, the CDR3 is TGTGCCAGCAGCTCCCCCGTAGCGGGGGGAAACATTCAGTACTTC. It encodes CASSSPVAGGNIQYF.

The chain recombines TRBV11-3 with TRBJ2-3, with 13 positions matching TRBD2. The length of the CDR3 is 16 residues. Germline-derived CDR1 and CDR2 are SGHNT and YENEEA. J gave up 6 bases and V 5 bases, and 8 bases lay outside the gene matches. The DNA of the CDR3 is TGTGCCAGCAGCCTGGGACTAGCGGGGCCCGGGGATACGCAGTATTTT. This encodes CASSLGLAGPGDTQYF.

The chain joins TRBV6-8 to TRBJ1-4; 7 nucleotides align to TRBD1. The CDR3 contains 13 residues. Germline V lookup: CDR1 MNHGY, CDR2 SAAAGT. J was trimmed by 5 bases and V by 9 bases; bases with no gene match: 6. The CDR3 is CASPDRWNEKLFF. DNA for the CDR3: TGTGCCAGTCCGGACAGGTGGAATGAAAAACTGTTTTTT.

The chain joins TRBV28 to TRBJ1-1; a possible D gene is TRBD1 (5 bases). The germline CDR1 and CDR2 sequences are MDHEN and SYDVKM. V lost 7 bases and J lost 10, with 16 bases in between. The CDR3 is 12 residues long. The CDR3 protein is CASIQAGRGAFF. CDR3 DNA: TGTGCCAGCATCCAGGCCGGAAGGGGAGCTTTCTTT.

This clone has just a few counts. This chain connects TRBV11-3 to TRBJ2-6; 7 bases map to TRBD2. The CDR3 covers 15 residues. Germline loops: CDR1 SGHNT, CDR2 YENEEA. V gave up 5 bases and J gave up 1 base; unmatched junction bases: 2. The CDR3 sequence: CASSLGLSGANVLTF. The CDR3 DNA follows: TGTGCCAGCAGCCTGGGACTATCTGGGGCCAACGTCCTGACTTTC.

This clone occurred once. The chain recombines TRBV6-8 with TRBJ2-1, with D perhaps matching TRBD1 (6 bases). Germline values: CDR1 MNHGY, CDR2 SAAAGT. The CDR3 totals 13 residues. Trimming pared 10 bases from V and 3 bases from J, leaving 13 bases between. The DNA for the CDR3 is TGTGCCACCCACCGGGACAACTACAATGAGCAGTTCTTC. Its protein product is CATHRDNYNEQFF.

V is TRBV28 and J is TRBJ1-4; D possibly corresponds to TRBD1 (5 bases). This CDR3 is built from 15 residues. The germline gives CDR1 MDHEN, CDR2 SYDVKM. V was trimmed by 5 bases and J by 9 bases, leaving 19 bases between them. The CDR3: CASSQQQGWGQKLFF. The CDR3 nucleotides are TGTGCCAGCAGTCAGCAGCAGGGATGGGGCCAAAAACTGTTTTTT.

The chain employs TRBV19 and TRBJ1-4, with no clear D. Germline V gene lookup returns CDR1 LNHDA and CDR2 SQIVND (reference sequence). The CDR3 has 14 residues. The V end was cut by 7 bases, the J end by 0 bases, with 9 bases between. The CDR3 sequence is CASTARATNEKLFF. DNA for the CDR3: TGTGCCAGTACCGCCCGAGCAACTAATGAAAAACTGTTTTTT.

The rearrangement uses TRBV7-7 and TRBJ1-5, with D possibly matching TRBD1 (5 bases). Germline CDR1 SSHAT, CDR2 FNYEAQ (reference sequence). The CDR3 is 14 amino acids. V lost 6 bases and J lost 6, with 15 bases in between. The CDR3 nucleotides are TGTGCCAGCAGTCTGGGGCCGGAGGGTCAGCCCCAGCATTTT. Its protein is CASSLGPEGQPQHF. Full variable domain (remainder filled in from reference TRBV7-7 and TRBJ1-5): GAGVSQSPRYKVTKRGQDVTLRCDPISSHATLYWYQQALGQGPEFLTYFNYEAQPDKSGLPSDRFSAERPEGSISTLTIQRTEQRDSAMYRCASSLGPEGQPQHFGDGTRLSIL.

The rearrangement links TRBV6-8 to TRBJ1-5, with TRBD1 matching over 9 bases. CDR1 MNHGY and CDR2 SAAAGT come from the germline V gene. The junction had 4 bases not matched to a gene; V was cut back by 3 bases and J by 1 base. The CDR3 is 16 amino acids. CDR3 loop: CASSYPGTGSNQPQHF. The CDR3, as DNA: TGTGCCAGCAGTTATCCCGGGACAGGGAGCAATCAGCCCCAGCATTTT.

This clone was detected only once. The chain combines TRBV6-4 with TRBJ1-1; D possibly corresponds to TRBD1 (5 bases). Looked up from germline, CDR1 is MRHNA and CDR2 is SNTAGT. This CDR3 comprises 11 residues. Trimming left V 8 bases short and J 9 bases short, with 13 bases between. The CDR3 reads CASVGRAKAFF. DNA for the CDR3: TGTGCCAGCGTGGGCAGGGCGAAAGCTTTCTTT.

This clone was found a few times. This rearrangement joins TRBV30 to TRBJ2-2; TRBD2 agrees at 7 bases. CDR1 and CDR2 from the germline V gene are GTSNPN and SVGIG (reference sequence). V dropped 0 bases and J dropped 7; count of bases not matched to a gene: 2. CDR3 length: 13 residues. The CDR3 sequence: CAWSVSSGGELFF. The CDR3 DNA follows: TGTGCCTGGAGTGTATCTAGCGGCGGGGAGCTGTTTTTT.

J is TRBJ1-1 and V is TRBV7-1, with D possibly being TRBD1 (5 bases). Being an ORF, TRBV7-1 has a function that is uncertain. CDR3 length equals 13 residues. V was shortened by 5 bases and J by 8 bases, with 15 bases between the two germline ends. This CDR3 reads CASSPPGTLEAFF. The CDR3 DNA reads as TGTGCCAGCAGCCCCCCCGGGACGCTAGAAGCTTTCTTT.

The chain recombines TRBV18 with TRBJ1-3; 9 bases map to TRBD1. The CDR3 contains 17 residues. The germline V gene has CDR1 KGHSH and CDR2 LQKENI. Trimming cost V 6 bases and J 0 bases; bases outside gene matches: 9. The CDR3, as DNA: TGTGCCAGCTCGATAGGACAGGGGCCTTCCTCTGGAAACACCATATATTTT. Translating gives CASSIGQGPSSGNTIYF.

In its sample, this clone was seen once. The chain uses TRBV6-8 and TRBJ1-5; D remains ambiguous. V shed 5 bases and J shed 4 bases, with 9 bases lying between them. The CDR3 has 13 amino acids. In germline, CDR1 is MNHGY, CDR2 SAAAGT. CDR3 bases: TGTGCCAGCAGTGCGAGAGTAAATCAGCCCCAGCATTTT. The encoded protein is CASSARVNQPQHF.

The chain combines TRBV7-4 with TRBJ1-1, with D possibly matching TRBD1 (5 bases). V was shortened by 1 base and J by 0 bases, with 9 bases between the two germline ends. CDR1 is SGHVT and CDR2 is SQSDAQ in the germline V gene. The CDR3 extends over 15 amino acids. CDR3 DNA: TGTGCCAGCAGCTTAGTTCCAGGGATGAACACTGAAGCTTTCTTT. This sequence encodes CASSLVPGMNTEAFF. The full variable domain, rest sourced from reference TRBV7-4 and TRBJ1-1, is GAGVSQSPRYKVAKRGRDVALRCDSISGHVTLYWYRQTLGQGSEVLTYSQSDAQRDKSGRPSGRFSAERPERSVSTLKIQRTEQGDSAVYLCASSLVPGMNTEAFFGQGTRLTVV.

The chain carries TRBV11-3 and TRBJ1-1; tentative D call: TRBD1 (5 bases). CDR3 length: 16 amino acids. CDR1 is SGHNT, CDR2 YENEEA, per germline. With 5 bases removed from V and 4 bases from J, the gap between germline ends came to 20 bases. CDR3 bases: TGTGCCAGCAGCCAACTAGGAGGGGTGGTGGGCACTGAAGCTTTCTTT. It is translated as CASSQLGGVVGTEAFF.

V gene TRBV9 combines with J gene TRBJ1-6; weak D call: TRBD1 (5 bases). CDR3 length: 13 amino acids. Germline values: CDR1 SGDLS, CDR2 YYNGEE. V lost 3 bases to trimming and J lost 5 bases, with 6 bases between them. CDR3 in amino acids: CASSARDNSPLHF. The CDR3, as DNA: TGTGCCAGCAGCGCCAGGGATAATTCACCCCTCCACTTT.

Only a few counts were recorded for this clone. The V call is TRBV6-8, the J call TRBJ2-5; D might be TRBD1 (6 bases). Per the germline V gene, CDR1 is MNHGY and CDR2 is SAAAGT. Trimming stripped 6 bases from V and 4 bases from J, with 15 bases between. This CDR3 comprises 14 residues. The CDR3 bases are TGTGCCAGCAGACGCGGTACAGGGACAGAGACCCAGTACTTC. Translated, it gives CASRRGTGTETQYF.

The chain has TRBV5-1 and TRBJ1-1; possibly TRBD1 for D (5 bases). With 4 bases removed from V and 3 bases from J, the gap between germline ends came to 16 bases. This CDR3 comprises 15 residues. Germline CDR1 reads SGHRS; CDR2 reads YFSETQ. The chain's CDR3 is CASSPGRGSDTEAFF. The CDR3 region has the DNA TGCGCCAGCAGCCCAGGGCGAGGGTCGGACACTGAAGCTTTCTTT.

The J gene is TRBJ1-5, the V gene TRBV11-3; the D gene is possibly TRBD1 (5 bases). From germline, CDR1 is SGHNT and CDR2 YENEEA. CDR3 size: 17 residues. Trimming removed 3 bases at V and 2 bases at J, with 17 bases between. CDR3 in DNA: TGTGCCAGCAGCTTCAGTCAGGGAGTAGGAGGCAATCAGCCCCAGCATTTT. The encoded protein is CASSFSQGVGGNQPQHF.

Comments on this clone: An end of the junction differs from the germline gene, which may be a read error. The chain links TRBV11-3 to TRBJ2-2; D uncertain. The CDR3 has 14 residues. Per the germline V gene, CDR1 is SGHNT and CDR2 is YENEEA. For the CDR3, the DNA is TGTGCTAGCAGCTTAAGAGTGAACACCGGGGAGCTGTTTTTT. Residues: CASSLRVNTGELFF.

Here the CDR3 reads CASSERGEKLFF. The CDR3 DNA sequence: TGCGCCAGCAGTGAGCGGGGGGAAAAACTGTTTTTT. This chain joins TRBV10-2 and TRBJ1-4; D possibly corresponds to TRBD1 (5 bases). This CDR3 region has 12 residues. V lost 2 bases to trimming and J lost 8 bases, with 6 bases between them. Germline V gives CDR1 WSHSY, CDR2 SAAADI.

V gene TRBV23-1 combines with J gene TRBJ1-1; D remains ambiguous. TRBV23-1 is placed among ORFs of uncertain function. CDR3 length: 15 residues. V shed 6 bases and J shed 0 bases, with 14 bases lying between them. DNA of the CDR3: TGCGCCAGCAGCCAACGGAGGATCATGAACACTGAAGCTTTCTTT. Translation gives CASSQRRIMNTEAFF.

V usage is TRBV27 and J usage is TRBJ2-4; TRBD1 aligns across 10 bases. This CDR3 has 23 residues. CDR1 and CDR2 from the germline V gene are MNHEY and SMNVEV (reference sequence). The ends lost 1 base at V and 0 bases at J; junction bases unmatched: 21. CDR3 sequence (DNA): TGTGCCAGCAGTTTATTGAGTGTAGGGGGCCGCGTGGGACAGGGGCTAGCCAAAAACATTCAGTACTTC. This codes for CASSLLSVGGRVGQGLAKNIQYF.